This T cell receptor (beta chain) was identified during a study of Tregs in tolerant kidney transplant recipients. Assay used: immunoSEQ multiplex PCR; TCRdb lists only in-frame clones, some missing. This sample carries 200,000 to 300,000 clones, 84% of them seen once, and the ten largest clones take around 0.6%. V was shortened by 1 base and J by 9 bases, with 21 bases between the two germline ends. Germline V gene data show CDR1 as LNHDA and CDR2 as SQIVND (reference sequence). The CDR3 length is 16 residues. Points on this clone: Its antigen remains unidentified.

Overall study findings and caveats: The small number of patients limits these findings pending further validation. No direct test of biological reproducibility was done here. Expanding Tregs on activated donor B cells appeared to best identify donor-specific TCRbeta clones.

The sequenced material came from CD4+ T cells from blood. The source is a human donor in good health. V usage is TRBV19 and J usage is TRBJ1-1; tentative D call: TRBD1 (6 bases). CDR3 sequence (DNA): TGTGCCAGTAGTATAGGAAGGGGACAACGGAATCGGAAAGCTTTCTTT. This translates into CASSIGRGQRNRKAFF.